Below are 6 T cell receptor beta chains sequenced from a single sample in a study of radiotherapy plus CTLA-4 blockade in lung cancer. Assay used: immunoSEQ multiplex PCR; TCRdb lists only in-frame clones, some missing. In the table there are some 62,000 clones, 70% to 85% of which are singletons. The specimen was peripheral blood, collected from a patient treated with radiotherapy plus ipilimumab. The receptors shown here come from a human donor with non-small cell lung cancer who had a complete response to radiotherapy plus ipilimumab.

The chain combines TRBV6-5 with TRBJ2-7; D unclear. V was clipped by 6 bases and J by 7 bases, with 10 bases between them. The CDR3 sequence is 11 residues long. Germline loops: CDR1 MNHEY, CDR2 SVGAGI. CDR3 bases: TGTGCCAGCAGCACCCCGCAAGAGCAGTACTTC. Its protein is CASSTPQEQYF.

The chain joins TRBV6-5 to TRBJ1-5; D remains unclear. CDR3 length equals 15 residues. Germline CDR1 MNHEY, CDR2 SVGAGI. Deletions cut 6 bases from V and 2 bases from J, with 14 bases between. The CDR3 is CASRSLTRGNQPQHF. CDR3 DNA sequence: TGTGCCAGCAGGAGTCTAACGCGGGGCAATCAGCCCCAGCATTTT.

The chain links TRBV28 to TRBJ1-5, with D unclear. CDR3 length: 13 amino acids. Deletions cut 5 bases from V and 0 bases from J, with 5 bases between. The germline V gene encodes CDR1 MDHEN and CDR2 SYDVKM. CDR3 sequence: CASSPYSNQPQHF. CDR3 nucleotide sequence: TGTGCCAGCAGTCCATATAGCAATCAGCCCCAGCATTTT.

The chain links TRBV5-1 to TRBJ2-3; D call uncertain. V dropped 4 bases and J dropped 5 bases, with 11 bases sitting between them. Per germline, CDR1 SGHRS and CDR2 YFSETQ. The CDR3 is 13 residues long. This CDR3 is CASSRDFGDTQYF. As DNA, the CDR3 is TGCGCCAGCAGCCGCGATTTCGGAGATACGCAGTATTTT.

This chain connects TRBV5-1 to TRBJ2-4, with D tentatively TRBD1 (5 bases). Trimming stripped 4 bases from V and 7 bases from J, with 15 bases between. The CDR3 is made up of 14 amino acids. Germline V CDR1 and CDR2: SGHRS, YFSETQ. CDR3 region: CASSVREGGNIQYF. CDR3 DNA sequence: TGCGCCAGCAGCGTCAGGGAAGGTGGGAACATTCAGTACTTC.

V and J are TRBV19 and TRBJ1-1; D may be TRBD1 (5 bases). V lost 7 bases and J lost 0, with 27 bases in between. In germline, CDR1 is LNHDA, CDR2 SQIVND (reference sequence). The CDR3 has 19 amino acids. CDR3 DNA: TGTGCCAGTACCACACGCTTGGGGGTCAGACGGCCTATGAACACTGAAGCTTTCTTT. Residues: CASTTRLGVRRPMNTEAFF.